These 3 T cell receptor beta chains originate from one sample sequenced in a study of shared clonotypes between healthy human individuals. Here immunoSEQ multiplex PCR was the method, and the copy in TCRdb shows in-frame clones only, minus some. The sample has more than 850,000 clones, approximately 80% seen once. Sequenced material: memory CD4+ T cells from PBMCs. Subset of the sample: CD45RA-negative fraction. The receptors were gathered from a man between 18 and 35 years old in good health. Some clones in this sample may be carry-over from other donors' samples.

The chain links TRBV28 to TRBJ1-2; 7 bases agree with TRBD1. Germline V gene lookup returns CDR1 MDHEN and CDR2 SYDVKM. V was clipped by 5 bases and J by 2 bases; unmatched bases: 5. The CDR3 spans 14 residues. The CDR3 DNA reads TGTGCCAGCAGTCCTGTGGACAGGAACTATGGCTACACCTTC. The encoded protein is CASSPVDRNYGYTF.

The CDR3 DNA is TGTGCCAGCAGTTACCTAGCGGGACGGGACACAGATACGCAGTATTTT. It translates to CASSYLAGRDTDTQYF. The chain recombines TRBV27 with TRBJ2-3, with 9 bases that match TRBD2. V shed 4 bases, J shed 2 bases, and the junction held 7 bases outside the gene matches. Per the germline V gene, CDR1 is MNHEY and CDR2 is SMNVEV (reference sequence). The CDR3 length is 16 residues.

This clone was detected a few times. This chain uses TRBV25-1 with TRBJ1-4, with D perhaps matching TRBD1 (5 bases). The V end lost 2 bases, the J end lost 5 bases, and 9 bases lay between the germline ends. Germline assignment: CDR1 MGHDK and CDR2 SYGVNS. The length of the CDR3 is 14 residues. The chain's CDR3 is CASSEAGGNEKLFF. As DNA, the CDR3 is TGTGCCAGCAGTGAAGCTGGGGGGAATGAAAAACTGTTTTTT. Using reference TRBV25-1 and TRBJ1-4 for the parts outside the CDR3, the full variable domain is EADIYQTPRYLVIGTGKKITLECSQTMGHDKMYWYQQDPGMELHLIHYSYGVNSTEKGDLSSESTVSRIRTEHFPLTLESARPSHTSQYLCASSEAGGNEKLFFGSGTQLSVL.